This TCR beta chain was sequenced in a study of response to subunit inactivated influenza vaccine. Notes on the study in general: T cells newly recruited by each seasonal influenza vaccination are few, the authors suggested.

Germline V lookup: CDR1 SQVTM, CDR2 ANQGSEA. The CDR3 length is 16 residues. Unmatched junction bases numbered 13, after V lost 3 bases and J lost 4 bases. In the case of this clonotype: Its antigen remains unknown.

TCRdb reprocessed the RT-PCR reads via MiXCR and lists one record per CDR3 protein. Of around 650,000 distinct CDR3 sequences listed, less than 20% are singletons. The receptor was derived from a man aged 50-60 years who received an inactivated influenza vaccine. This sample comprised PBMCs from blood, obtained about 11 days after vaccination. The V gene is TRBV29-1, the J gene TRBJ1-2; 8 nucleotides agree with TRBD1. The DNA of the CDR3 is TGCAGCGTTGACCCCGGACAGGGCAATTCTCTCTATGGCTACACCTTC. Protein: CSVDPGQGNSLYGYTF.